The 21 T cell receptor beta chains given below trace back to one sample, sequenced in a study of beta chain features in type 1 diabetes. General observations from the study: There was a moderate but significant shortening of TCRB CDR3s in all four CD4+ subsets of Type 1 diabetes patients.

As every portion of the isolated RNA was reverse transcribed, the sequencing read expressed TCRB transcripts. Here immunoSEQ multiplex PCR was the method, and the copy in TCRdb shows in-frame clones only, minus some. The data contain 680,000 or so clones, 13% of them seen just once; the ten biggest clones take up approximately 0.02%. No antigen has been identified for these receptors. Sequenced input: naive CD4+ T cells from blood. The source is a young man with type 1 diabetes.

This clone has a handful of counts. This sample also contains other DNA sequences that code for the same CDR3. J is TRBJ1-1 and V is TRBV18; TRBD1 might be the D (6 bases). CDR1 KGHSH and CDR2 LQKENI come from the germline V gene. The CDR3 loop spans 13 amino acids. Deletions cut 3 bases from V and 2 bases from J, with 7 bases between. DNA for the CDR3: TGTGCCAGCTCACCGGGACAAAACACTGAAGCTTTCTTT. Protein sequence: CASSPGQNTEAFF. Full variable domain (rest looked up from reference TRBV18 and TRBJ1-1): NAGVMQNPRHLVRRRGQEARLRCSPMKGHSHVYWYRQLPEEGLKFMVYLQKENIIDESGMPKERFSAEFPKEGPSILRIQQVVRGDSAAYFCASSPGQNTEAFFGQGTRLTVV.

This chain connects TRBV29-1 to TRBJ1-1, with D unclear. V lost 1 base and J 1 base, leaving 4 bases between the germline ends. From germline, CDR1 is SQVTM and CDR2 ANQGSEA. This CDR3 has 12 amino acids. The CDR3 loop reads CSVEVSNTEAFF. The CDR3 bases are TGCAGCGTTGAAGTTTCGAACACTGAAGCTTTCTTT.

This clone was seen a few times. The chain combines TRBV7-9 with TRBJ1-4; tentative D call: TRBD1 (5 bases). Trimming cost V 1 base and J 8 bases, with 11 bases left between them. The CDR3 loop spans 14 amino acids. Germline CDR1 reads SEHNR; CDR2 reads FQNEAQ (reference sequence). CDR3 nucleotide sequence: TGTGCCAGCAGCTTAGGAGGGGCGGCGGAAAAACTGTTTTTT. The encoded protein is CASSLGGAAEKLFF.

There are a few counts of this clone. This chain links TRBV5-1 with TRBJ2-2; 8 positions agree with TRBD2. The CDR3 contains 15 residues. V lost 3 bases to trimming and J lost 4 bases; unmatched junction nucleotides: 5. In germline, CDR1 is SGHRS, CDR2 YFSETQ. CDR3 amino acids: CASSSLAGRTGELFF. The DNA for the CDR3 is TGCGCCAGCAGCTCCTTAGCGGGGCGCACCGGGGAGCTGTTTTTT.

This clone has a handful of counts. This chain connects TRBV11-2 to TRBJ1-4; D is unclear. V gave up 5 bases and J gave up 8 bases, with 6 bases separating them. Per germline, CDR1 SGHAT and CDR2 FQNNGV. This CDR3 is built from 11 residues. For the CDR3, the DNA is TGTGCCAGCAGCACCCAGGAAAAACTGTTTTTT. Its translation is CASSTQEKLFF.

The gene calls are TRBV13 and TRBJ2-2, with 7 bases fitting TRBD2. There are 16 residues in the CDR3. V gave up 0 bases and J gave up 1 base; unmatched junction bases: 2. From germline, CDR1 is PRHDT and CDR2 FYEKMQ (reference sequence). The CDR3 DNA is TGTGCCAGCAGCTTAGGCGTAGCGGGGAACACCGGGGAGCTGTTTTTT. Its translation: CASSLGVAGNTGELFF.

This clone was counted between two and nine times. The gene calls are TRBV2 and TRBJ2-6; D ambiguous. The ends were cut back, 7 bases at V and 0 bases at J, with 10 bases in the middle. The CDR3 length is 15 residues. CDR1 is SNHLY, CDR2 FYNNEI, per germline. CDR3 sequence (DNA): TGTGCCAGCACAGGAGTTGCCTCTGGGGCCAACGTCCTGACTTTC. Translation: CASTGVASGANVLTF.

The V and J genes are TRBV6-1 and TRBJ2-7; D not certain. This CDR3 is 15 amino acids long. The V and J ends lost 7 bases and 0 bases respectively, with 16 bases between them. Germline assignment: CDR1 MNHNS and CDR2 SASEGT. Here the CDR3 DNA reads TGTGCCAGCATAAAGAATCCCGTGGGCTCCTACGAGCAGTACTTC. Translated: CASIKNPVGSYEQYF.

This clone was seen more than once but under ten times. The CDR3 protein is CASSLSLGQSTDTQYF. The CDR3 bases are TGTGCCAGCAGTTTGTCCCTCGGGCAAAGCACAGATACGCAGTATTTT. The chain couples TRBV28 to TRBJ2-3, with unresolved D. The CDR3 sequence is 16 residues long. Germline V gives CDR1 MDHEN, CDR2 SYDVKM. V lost 3 bases to trimming and J lost 0 bases, with 13 bases between them.

The table lists this clone with a few counts. V gene TRBV7-9 combines with J gene TRBJ1-6; 8 positions match TRBD1. This CDR3 spans 16 amino acids. Losses at the gene ends were 0 bases for V and 5 bases for J; bases not matched to a gene: 3. From germline, CDR1 is SEHNR and CDR2 FQNEAQ (reference sequence). DNA for the CDR3: TGTGCCAGCAGCTTAGCTCAGGGGGCGAATAATTCACCCCTCCACTTT. Protein: CASSLAQGANNSPLHF.

This sequence joins TRBV27 and TRBJ1-1; D remains unclear. The V gene lost 0 bases and the J gene lost 5 bases, with 13 bases spanning the gap. CDR1 and CDR2 from the germline V gene are MNHEY and SMNVEV (reference sequence). This CDR3 has 15 residues. CDR3 DNA: TGTGCCAGCAGTTTATCCCCTGAGGTTAGGACTGAAGCTTTCTTT. This codes for CASSLSPEVRTEAFF.

This clone was detected a few times. The J gene is TRBJ1-5, the V gene TRBV5-1; D not certain. CDR3 length equals 12 residues. Per germline, CDR1 SGHRS and CDR2 YFSETQ. V lost 0 bases to trimming and J lost 6 bases, with 4 bases between them. CDR3 sequence reads: CASSLDAQPQHF. DNA for the CDR3: TGCGCCAGCAGCTTGGACGCTCAGCCCCAGCATTTT.

The sample holds a few counts of this clone. J is TRBJ2-7 and V is TRBV4-1; 8 bases agree with TRBD1. The CDR3 spans 16 residues. Germline CDR1 reads MGHRA; CDR2 reads YSYEKL. With V trimmed by 4 bases and J by 3 bases, 11 bases remained unmatched. CDR3 bases: TGCGCCAGCAGCCTCGAGACAGGGGAGCCCCTCTACGAGCAGTACTTC. Translated: CASSLETGEPLYEQYF.

A word on this clone: The same CDR3 can be traced to other DNA sequences in this sample. The rearrangement joins TRBV29-1 to TRBJ1-3, with D maybe TRBD1 (5 bases). V lost 5 bases and J lost 0, with 5 bases in between. From germline, CDR1 is SQVTM and CDR2 ANQGSEA. The CDR3 sequence is 12 residues long. Here the CDR3 DNA reads TGCAGCGTTCAGGGCTCTGGAAACACCATATATTTT. Translating it yields CSVQGSGNTIYF.

This clone was picked up a small number of times. The sample contains more than one DNA sequence encoding this CDR3. The V and J genes are TRBV10-3 and TRBJ1-2; 7 positions match TRBD1. The V gene end was trimmed by 6 bases and the J gene end by 0 bases; junction bases not matched to a gene: 1. Germline V gene lookup returns CDR1 ENHRY and CDR2 SYGVKD. This CDR3 is 13 amino acids long. CDR3 protein: CAIRGTANYGYTF. The CDR3 nucleotides are TGTGCCATCAGGGGGACAGCTAACTATGGCTACACCTTC.

There are a few counts of this clone. The chain links TRBV7-6 to TRBJ2-2; tentatively, D is TRBD2 (6 bases). CDR3 length equals 14 residues. CDR1 and CDR2 from the germline V gene are SGHVS and FNYEAQ. The V end lost 1 base, the J end lost 4 bases, and 7 bases lay between the germline ends. The CDR3 DNA is TGTGCCAGCAGCTTAGACGGGAGCACCGGGGAGCTGTTTTTT. Its translation is CASSLDGSTGELFF.

This clone appeared a few times. The chain recombines TRBV7-9 with TRBJ2-7; 13 bases are a match to TRBD2. The V and J ends lost 4 bases and 2 bases, in that order; junction bases with no gene match: 8. In germline, CDR1 is SEHNR, CDR2 FQNEAQ (reference sequence). The CDR3 has 17 residues. CDR3 sequence (DNA): TGTGCCAGCAGCTCACGACTAGCGGGGGGCCTCCCCTACGAGCAGTACTTC. It specifies CASSSRLAGGLPYEQYF.

This clone has only a few counts. The CDR3: CASSRHGPGYGYTF. DNA of the CDR3: TGTGCCAGCAGCCGACACGGACCCGGGTATGGCTACACCTTC. The gene calls are TRBV25-1 and TRBJ1-2; D not certain. This CDR3 spans 14 amino acids. Deletions cut 6 bases from V and 5 bases from J, with 16 bases between. Germline V gene sequence: CDR1 MGHDK, CDR2 SYGVNS.

As for this clone: Additional DNA sequences in this sample encode the identical CDR3. This chain uses TRBV30 with TRBJ1-5, with 7 bases fitting TRBD1. Trimming cost V 3 bases and J 4 bases; bases outside gene matches: 3. CDR1 is GTSNPN, CDR2 SVGIG, per germline (reference sequence). CDR3 length: 13 amino acids. DNA for the CDR3: TGTGCCTGGAGGGCAGGGGGGAATCAGCCCCAGCATTTT. This gives the protein CAWRAGGNQPQHF.

Only a few counts were recorded for this clone. In the same sample, other DNA sequences code for this CDR3. The gene calls are TRBV7-9 and TRBJ2-3; weak D call: TRBD2 (6 bases). This CDR3 has 13 amino acids. Trimming took 1 base from V and 5 from J, leaving 7 bases between them. The germline gives CDR1 SEHNR, CDR2 FQNEAQ (reference sequence). The CDR3 protein is CASSLGRGDTQYF. The CDR3, as DNA: TGTGCCAGCAGCTTAGGGCGGGGAGATACGCAGTATTTT.

The chain employs TRBV6-6 and TRBJ1-2; D uncertain. CDR3 length: 10 amino acids. Germline V CDR1 and CDR2: MNHNY, SVGAGI (reference sequence). Trimming took 5 bases from V and 8 from J, leaving 6 bases between them. CDR3 bases: TGTGCCAGCAGTCGAGGAGGCTACACCTTC. It codes for CASSRGGYTF.